The clone carrying this T cell receptor beta chain was seen repeatedly, ten times or more. Its matching antigen is unknown. TCRdb recomputed calls from the PCR reads with MiXCR, one row per CDR3 protein. This table holds over 600,000 distinct CDR3 sequences, just under 20% found once. This CDR3 region has 15 residues. CDR1 is MNHEY and CDR2 is SMNVEV in the germline V gene (reference sequence). Deletions cut 4 bases from V and 3 bases from J, with 13 bases between. The source of the sample is a study of molecular identifiers for immune sequencing clone quantification. Overall study findings and caveats: Spiked-in Jurkat TCR RNA corresponding to one cell was reported as detectable against 970,000 or so naive cells. Clone sizes could be underestimated for highly expanded clones when identical TCR molecules share a barcode.

The authors gated naive CD8 T cells as CD8+CD4-CCR7+CD45RA+ for sorting. The chain joins TRBV27 to TRBJ1-5; D gene ambiguous. The sequencing sample was made of naive CD8+ T cells from blood, with Jurkat cell RNA spiked in. As to subset: FACS-sorted CD8+CD4-CCR7+CD45RA+ naive T cells. The sequence was collected from a human donor in good health. Some libraries in this study had Jurkat cell RNA spiked in. For the CDR3, the DNA is TGTGCCAGCAGTTATTCCGCGGGGAACAATCAGCCCCAGCATTTT. Its translation: CASSYSAGNNQPQHF.